The T cell receptor beta chain under discussion was sequenced for a study of shared clonotypes between healthy human individuals. The CDR3 has 12 amino acids. The V gene lost 4 bases and the J gene lost 0 bases, with 4 bases spanning the gap. Germline assignment: CDR1 SGHTA and CDR2 FQGNSA. Some 32,000 T cell genomes, or around 200 ng DNA, went into the sorted-subset replicate PCRs. The method was immunoSEQ multiplex PCR; TCRdb's version includes in-frame clones alone and lacks a portion of them. The sample contains 2 million to 3 million clones, over 85% of which appear only once. The sequence came from a young man in good health. Some clones in this sample may be carry-over from other donors' samples. The sample taken for sequencing was naive CD4+ T cells from PBMCs. Subset: CD45RA+ positively selected. The chain recombines TRBV7-2 with TRBJ2-7; D gene ambiguous. The CDR3 is CASSSPSYEQYF. The CDR3 DNA is TGTGCCAGCAGCTCCCCCTCCTACGAGCAGTACTTC.